This T cell receptor beta chain appears in the sequencing data of a study of T-cell reconstitution after alpha-beta-depleted transplantation in children. As it was prepared, the TCRbeta library received unique molecular identifiers. MiXCR, run by TCRdb on the PCR reads, gives a single entry per CDR3 protein. The data show around 800,000 distinct CDR3 sequences, 15% to 20% seen once. Broader study findings: Most T-cell counts and diversity one year after the transplant came from T cells that were newly produced. High day-60 TCRbeta diversity in some patients came from surviving recipient T cells and thymic progenitors. The study reportedly traced alpha-beta T cells about two months after transplant to several hundred expanded graft clones.

With V trimmed by 4 bases and J by 5 bases, 6 bases remained unmatched. The length of the CDR3 is 14 residues. The germline V gene has CDR1 SGHDT and CDR2 YYEEEE. In the case of this clonotype: The antigen remains unidentified.

The chain recombines TRBV5-6 with TRBJ2-7, with 10 bases lining up with TRBD2. The source is a male patient younger than 18 who had a stem cell transplant for acute lymphoblastic leukemia, so the T cells may come from the graft donor. The sequencing here drew on PBMCs, mostly from graft donor cells, taken 360 days after TCRalphabeta/CD19-depleted stem cell transplant. In nucleotides, the CDR3 is TGTGCCAGCAGCCGGCTAGCGGGAGCGGACGAGCAGTACTTC. Its translation: CASSRLAGADEQYF.